This T cell receptor beta chain is from a study of regulatory T cells in long-lasting Graves disease (dated by TCRdb to about 2021). Background for the entire study: Newly diagnosed Graves' disease patients had taken antithyroid drugs for less than 3 months. The study was registered as a clinical trial and conducted in China. This study used TCR sequencing and RNA sequencing of peripheral blood to compare persistent Graves' disease patients against newly diagnosed Graves' disease patients. A total of around 35 samples were covered by TCR sequencing, comprising some 13 persistent and 20 newly diagnosed Graves' disease patients. What the work shows at the level of the full study, not this receptor alone: Preferential use of TRBV28, TRBJ1-2 and TRBJ2-5 was observed in persistent disease, whereas TRBV20-1 and TRBJ2-1 were favored in newly diagnosed disease. Sequencing and analysis were limited to the TCR beta chain. The small sample size was acknowledged by the authors as a limitation that may reduce accuracy. The study examined only peripheral blood because the primary lesion, thyroid tissue, could not be accessed. Lower TCR Shannon entropy and fewer highly expanded clones were observed in persistent Graves' disease patients than in newly diagnosed patients, which suggested clonal expansion. Patients with persistent disease shared more public clonotypes (around 2,500) than newly diagnosed patients did (about 970).

The library was built by means of multiplex PCR. TCRdb shows the sequencer as Illumina HiSeq 4000. iRepertoire HTBI primers and Arm-PCR amplification of CDR3 regions were used to construct TCR beta libraries. PCR products were gel purified before sequencing. Turning to the authors' computational methods: Gene usage analysis of CDR3 amino acid clonotypes used the roughly 60 TRBV and around 13 TRBJ segments found across samples. COPE and FqMerger were used to merge filtered high-quality paired reads into contigs. BLAST was used to align contigs to IMGT TRBV, TRBD and TRBJ reference genes, and CDR3 was defined according to IMGT. Highly expanded clones were defined as clonotypes with a frequency above 0.1%. Shannon entropy was used to measure repertoire diversity, and the Gini coefficient was used to measure V-J evenness. Public clonotypes were defined as clonotypes shared by more than one individual. In-frame beta chains were kept once TCRdb had trimmed the public reads at Q25 with fastp and called clones with MiXCR. All rows with the same CDR3 protein become a single entry with the most common DNA and genes. For this entry, the V and J calls and clone size follow TCRdb and not the study's own pipeline. This sample has roughly 500,000 distinct CDR3 sequences in its table, and approximately 12% of those were observed once. The biggest ten clones account for roughly 9.3% of the sample.

On this clonotype itself: No cognate antigen has been identified for it. One junction end does not reproduce the germline sequence, and a read error may be involved.

Based on the germline V gene (reference sequence), the CDR1 and CDR2 sequences are LNHDA and SQIVND. Measured from the cysteine to the phenylalanine, the CDR3 is 16 residues long. Just CDR3 DNA is preserved here, 48 bases in frame from base 1. This specimen's time point label, interpreted: newly diagnosed GD, antithyroid drugs for less than 3 months. For both TCR sequencing and RNA sequencing, RNA was extracted from PBMCs in TRIzol. The diagnosis of Graves' disease was made according to American Thyroid Association guidelines. Patients for the study were recruited at an endocrinology department in Xi'an, China. Each patient gave roughly 8.4 milliliters of peripheral blood, collected in an EDTA anticoagulant tube. Ficoll Paque Plus density gradient separation was used to isolate PBMCs, and no further T cell sorting was performed. RNA quality was checked with an Agilent 2100 Bioanalyzer and agarose gel, and concentration with a NanoDrop 2000.

This sample was shared with a second study, whose subject was T cells in Graves' hyperthyroidism and ophthalmopathy. Per that second paper: Stable Graves' hyperthyroidism was defined as the absence of progression to ophthalmopathy over 18 months of follow-up. Hyperthyroidism patients were newly diagnosed, with disease duration under 2 months, and aged 18 to 65 years. Exclusion was applied to patients with uncontrolled infections, other autoimmune diseases, pregnancy or lactation. Clinical symptoms, serum thyroxine and TRAb, thyroid ultrasound, and orbital computed tomography formed the basis for the diagnoses. The TCR CDR3 was subjected to a first round of RT-PCR using the HTBI primer set and the Qiagen OneStep RT-PCR kit. Most expanded thyroid clonotypes (frequency above 0.001) were also detected in blood, a finding suggesting that blood repertoires may reflect thyroid immune responses. In cross-validation, a model built on a 13 V-J signature told ophthalmopathy apart from stable hyperthyroidism with approximately 90% sensitivity and about 81% specificity, and in testing the same model reached 80%/75%. In validation, progression to ophthalmopathy was predicted by the model with 70.59% sensitivity and nearly 75% specificity, a median of approximately 7.1 months before onset. To identify distinguishing TCR V-J signatures, a discovery cohort of 90 to 100 patients was used, comprising 40 to 45 with Graves' ophthalmopathy and around 60 with stable Graves' hyperthyroidism. Prospective prediction of ophthalmopathy was tested in an independent validation cohort of approximately 18 hyperthyroidism patients and roughly 16 patients who later progressed to ophthalmopathy. The 75 to 100 discovery patients were divided at random into training and test sets in a 7:3 ratio. Thyroid tissue and blood T-cell repertoires from six or seven Graves' hyperthyroidism patients were also compared in the study. After blood sampling, hyperthyroidism patients were treated with methimazole at a starting dose of 30 mg daily, and ophthalmopathy patients were treated with high-dose intravenous methylprednisolone. The libraries were constructed in a second round of multiplex PCR and then size-selected and purified. The libraries were sequenced on an Illumina HiSeq2000 using paired-end 100 bp reads. Raw data were processed with SOAPnuke, discarding reads with adapters, uncalled bases, mean Phred below 15, or no exact constant-primer or identifier match. COPE v1.2.5 was used to merge the high-quality paired reads, and each unique nucleotide sequence was defined as a clonotype. MiTCR v1.1 was used to align the clonotypes against IMGT TRBV, TRBD and TRBJ reference segments. Analysis was restricted to V-J combinations with a frequency above 0.0001, which covered about 99% of repertoires. The TCS score was defined as the ratio of F50 (clonal expansion) to E x V (chaos), calculated using BLOSUM62-based TCRdist between CDR3 peptides within each V-J. Welch's t-statistics and random forest reduced just over 500 V-J features to roughly 13, which were used in a naive Bayes classifier (R e1071). Sample size was not statistically predetermined, and investigators were not blinded to group allocation. TCR Vbeta CDR3 sequencing of 120 to 150 peripheral blood samples (fewer than 45 ophthalmopathy, over 70 hyperthyroidism and some 17 progressor patients) is reported in the paper.

The source was peripheral blood mononuclear cells (PBMCs), collected at new diagnosis, from a patient treated with antithyroid drugs. The sequence derives from a woman in her 30s with Graves disease. Donor details come from another sample of the same person, matched by shared clones. The V and J genes are TRBV19 and TRBJ2-3; a stretch of 11 junction bases matches TRBD2. In nucleotide form, the sequence is TGTGCCAGTAATATACAGGATAGCGGGAGGGCAGATACGCAGTATTTT. Its coded protein is CASNIQDSGRADTQYF.